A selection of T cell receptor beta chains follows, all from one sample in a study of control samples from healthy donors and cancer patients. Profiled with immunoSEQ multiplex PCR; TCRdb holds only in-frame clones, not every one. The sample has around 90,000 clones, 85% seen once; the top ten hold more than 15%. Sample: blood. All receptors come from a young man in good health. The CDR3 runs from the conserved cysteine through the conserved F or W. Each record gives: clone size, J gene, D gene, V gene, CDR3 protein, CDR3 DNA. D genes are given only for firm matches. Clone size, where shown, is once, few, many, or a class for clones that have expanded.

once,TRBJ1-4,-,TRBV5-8,CASSFFGLLNHF,TGTGCCAGCAGCTTTTTCGGACTCCTCAACCACTTT
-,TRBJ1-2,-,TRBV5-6,CASSLVLTQANYGYTF,TGTGCCAGCAGCTTGGTACTTACCCAAGCTAACTATGGCTACACCTTC
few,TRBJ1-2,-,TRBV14,CASSQDSGKANYGYTF,TGTGCCAGCAGCCAAGATTCAGGGAAAGCTAACTATGGCTACACCTTC
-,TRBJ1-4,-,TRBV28,CASSVLNPTNEKLFF,TGTGCCAGCAGTGTTTTAAACCCAACTAATGAAAAACTGTTTTTT
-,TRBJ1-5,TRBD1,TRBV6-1,CASSEVTGVQPQHF,TGTGCCAGCAGTGAAGTGACAGGGGTTCAGCCCCAGCATTTT
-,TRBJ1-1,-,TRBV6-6,CASSSIGVSTEAFF,TGTGCCAGCAGTTCCATCGGGGTCAGCACTGAAGCTTTCTTT
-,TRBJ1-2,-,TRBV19,CASSISGQGFGITYGYTF,TGTGCCAGTAGTATATCCGGCCAGGGATTTGGGATAACATATGGCTACACCTTC
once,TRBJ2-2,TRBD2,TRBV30,CAWNPGGFANTGELFF,TGTGCCTGGAATCCGGGGGGGTTCGCGAACACCGGGGAGCTGTTTTTT
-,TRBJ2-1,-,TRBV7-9,CASSLDRNEQFF,TGTGCCAGCAGTCTGGACAGAAATGAGCAGTTCTTC
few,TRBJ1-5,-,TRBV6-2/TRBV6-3,CASRQGDQPQHF,TGTGCCAGCCGCCAGGGAGATCAGCCCCAGCATTTT
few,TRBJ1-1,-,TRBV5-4,CASSLFRENTEAFF,TGTGCCAGCAGCTTGTTTCGGGAGAACACTGAAGCTTTCTTT
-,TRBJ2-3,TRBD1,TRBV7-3,CASSPLGQSTDTQYF,TGTGCCAGCAGCCCTTTGGGACAGAGCACAGATACGCAGTATTTT
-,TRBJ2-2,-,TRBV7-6,CASSLAPDSSGELFF,TGTGCCAGCAGCTTAGCCCCGGACAGCTCCGGGGAGCTGTTTTTT
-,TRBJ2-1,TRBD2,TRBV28,CASSSTSGGGIRYEQFF,TGTGCCAGCAGTTCTACCTCGGGCGGGGGGATTCGGTATGAGCAGTTCTTC
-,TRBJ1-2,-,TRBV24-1,CATSRDGNYGYTF,TGTGCCACCAGCCGGGACGGAAACTATGGCTACACCTTC
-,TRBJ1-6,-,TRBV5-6,CASSFEGPTYNSPLHF,TGTGCCAGCAGCTTTGAGGGGCCGACCTATAATTCACCCCTCCACTTT
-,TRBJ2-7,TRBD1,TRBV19,CASSPTGTGGEQYF,TGTGCCAGTAGTCCCACGGGGACAGGTGGCGAGCAGTACTTC
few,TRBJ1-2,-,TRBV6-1,CASSDRWGYTF,TGTGCCAGCAGTGACAGGTGGGGCTACACCTTC
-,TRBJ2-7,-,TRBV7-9,CASSESSGAEYF,TGTGCCAGCAGCGAAAGCTCCGGGGCCGAGTACTTC
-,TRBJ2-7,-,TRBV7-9,CASGPRGRSSYEQYF,TGTGCCAGCGGACCCCGTGGCAGAAGCTCCTACGAGCAGTACTTC
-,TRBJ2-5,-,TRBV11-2,CASSDPRDGTQYF,TGTGCCAGCAGCGATCCCAGGGATGGGACCCAGTACTTC